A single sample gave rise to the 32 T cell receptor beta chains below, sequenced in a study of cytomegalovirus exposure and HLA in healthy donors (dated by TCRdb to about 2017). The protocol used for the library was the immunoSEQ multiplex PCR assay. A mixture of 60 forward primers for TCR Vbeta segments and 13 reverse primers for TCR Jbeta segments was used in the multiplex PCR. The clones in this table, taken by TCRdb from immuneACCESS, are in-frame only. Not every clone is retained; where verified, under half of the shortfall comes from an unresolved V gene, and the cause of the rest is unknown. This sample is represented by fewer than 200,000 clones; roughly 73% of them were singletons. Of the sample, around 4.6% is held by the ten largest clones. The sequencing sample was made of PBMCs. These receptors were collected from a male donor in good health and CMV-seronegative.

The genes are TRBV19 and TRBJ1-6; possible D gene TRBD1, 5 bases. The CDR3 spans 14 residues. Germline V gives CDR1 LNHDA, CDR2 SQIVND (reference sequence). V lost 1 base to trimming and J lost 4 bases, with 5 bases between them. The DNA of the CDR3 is TGTGCCAGTAGTATAGGACAGTATAATTCACCCCTCCACTTT. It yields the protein CASSIGQYNSPLHF.

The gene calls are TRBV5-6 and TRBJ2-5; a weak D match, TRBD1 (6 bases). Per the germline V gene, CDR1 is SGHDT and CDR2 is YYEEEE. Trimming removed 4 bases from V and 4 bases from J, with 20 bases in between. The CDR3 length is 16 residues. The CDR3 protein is CASSTTQGFGLETQYF. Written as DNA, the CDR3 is TGTGCCAGCAGCACTACCCAGGGGTTCGGTTTAGAGACCCAGTACTTC.

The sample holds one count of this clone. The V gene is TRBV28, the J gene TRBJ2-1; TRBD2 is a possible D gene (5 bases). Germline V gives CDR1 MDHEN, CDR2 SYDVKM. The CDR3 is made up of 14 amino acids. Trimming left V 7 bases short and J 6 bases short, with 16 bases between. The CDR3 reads CASTKPAGFNEQFF. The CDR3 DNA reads TGTGCCAGCACCAAACCCGCGGGTTTCAATGAGCAGTTCTTC.

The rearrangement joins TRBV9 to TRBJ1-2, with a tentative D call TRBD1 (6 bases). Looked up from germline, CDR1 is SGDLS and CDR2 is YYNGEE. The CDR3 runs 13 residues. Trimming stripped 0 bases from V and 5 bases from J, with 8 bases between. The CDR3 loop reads CASSVDTGYGYTF. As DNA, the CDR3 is TGTGCCAGCAGCGTAGATACAGGGTATGGCTACACCTTC.

This CDR3 is CASSPRASTDTQYF. The CDR3 bases are TGTGCCAGCTCACCACGGGCTAGCACAGATACGCAGTATTTT. The rearrangement links TRBV18 to TRBJ2-3; no definite D call. The CDR3 contains 14 residues. The V gene lost 1 base and the J gene lost 0 bases, with 5 bases spanning the gap. Germline V CDR1 and CDR2: KGHSH, LQKENI.

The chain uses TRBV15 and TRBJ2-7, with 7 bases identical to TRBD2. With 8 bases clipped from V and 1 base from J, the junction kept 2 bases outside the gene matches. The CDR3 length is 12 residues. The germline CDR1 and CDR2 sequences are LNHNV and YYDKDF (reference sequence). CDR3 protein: CATAGRSYEQYF. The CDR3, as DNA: TGTGCCACCGCCGGGAGGTCCTACGAGCAGTACTTC.

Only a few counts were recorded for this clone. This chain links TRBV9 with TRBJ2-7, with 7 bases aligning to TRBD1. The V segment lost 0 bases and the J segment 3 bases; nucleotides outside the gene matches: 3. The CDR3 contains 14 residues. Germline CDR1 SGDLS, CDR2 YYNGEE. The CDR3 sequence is CASSVAPGGYEQYF. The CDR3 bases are TGTGCCAGCAGCGTAGCGCCAGGGGGCTACGAGCAGTACTTC.

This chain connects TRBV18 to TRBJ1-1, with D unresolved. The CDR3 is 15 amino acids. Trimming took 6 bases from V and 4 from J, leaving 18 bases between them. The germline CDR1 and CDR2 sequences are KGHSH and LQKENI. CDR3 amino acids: CASSIISSGGTEAFF. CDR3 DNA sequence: TGTGCCAGCTCCATAATCTCTTCAGGTGGCACTGAAGCTTTCTTT.

DNA of the CDR3: TGCAGCGGACAAAGACAGGGTCAACAAGAGACCCAGTACTTC. Translated: CSGQRQGQQETQYF. The chain carries TRBV29-1 and TRBJ2-5; 7 nucleotides line up with TRBD1. The germline V gene has CDR1 SQVTM and CDR2 ANQGSEA. J lost 2 bases, V lost 7 bases, and 10 bases had no gene match. CDR3 length: 14 residues.

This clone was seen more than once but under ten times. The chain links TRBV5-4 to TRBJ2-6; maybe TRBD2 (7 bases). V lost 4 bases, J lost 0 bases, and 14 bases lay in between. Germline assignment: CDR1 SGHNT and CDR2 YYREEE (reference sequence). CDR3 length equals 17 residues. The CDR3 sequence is CASSLRGAHSGANVLTF. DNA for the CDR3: TGTGCCAGCAGCCTACGGGGGGCCCACTCTGGGGCCAACGTCCTGACTTTC.

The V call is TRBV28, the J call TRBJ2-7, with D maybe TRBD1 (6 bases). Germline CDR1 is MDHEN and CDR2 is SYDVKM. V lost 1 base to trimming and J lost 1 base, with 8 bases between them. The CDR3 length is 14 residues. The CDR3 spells CASSLSQGSYEQYF. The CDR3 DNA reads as TGTGCCAGCAGTTTATCCCAGGGGTCCTACGAGCAGTACTTC. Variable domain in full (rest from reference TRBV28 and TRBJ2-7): DVKVTQSSRYLVKRTGEKVFLECVQDMDHENMFWYRQDPGLGLRLIYFSYDVKMKEKGDIPEGYSVSREKKERFSLILESASTNQTSMYLCASSLSQGSYEQYFGPGTRLTVT.

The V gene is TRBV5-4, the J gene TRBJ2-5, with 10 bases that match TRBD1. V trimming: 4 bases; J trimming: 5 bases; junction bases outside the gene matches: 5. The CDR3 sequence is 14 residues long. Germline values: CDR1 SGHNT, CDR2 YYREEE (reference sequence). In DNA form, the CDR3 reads TGTGCCAGCAGCCTACCGGGACAGGGGGAGACCCAGTACTTC. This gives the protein CASSLPGQGETQYF.

The CDR3 loop reads CASSLGQVGELFF. For the CDR3, the DNA is TGTGCCAGCAGCTTAGGGCAGGTCGGGGAGCTGTTTTTT. V gene TRBV13 combines with J gene TRBJ2-2; D gene unclear. The CDR3 is 13 residues long. V was clipped by 0 bases and J by 7 bases, with 6 bases between them. CDR1 is PRHDT and CDR2 is FYEKMQ in the germline V gene (reference sequence).

The CDR3 DNA sequence: TGTGCCAGTAGTAGGCAGGGCAGCAATCAGCCCCAGCATTTT. Its translation: CASSRQGSNQPQHF. J is TRBJ1-5 and V is TRBV19; D is perhaps TRBD1 (5 bases). In germline, CDR1 is LNHDA, CDR2 SQIVND (reference sequence). The V and J ends lost 4 bases and 1 base respectively, with 8 bases between them. This CDR3 region has 14 residues.

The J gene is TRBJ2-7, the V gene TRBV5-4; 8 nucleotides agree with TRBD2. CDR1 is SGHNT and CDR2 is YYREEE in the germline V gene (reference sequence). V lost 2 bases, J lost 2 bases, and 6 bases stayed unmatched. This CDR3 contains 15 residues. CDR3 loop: CASSFHGGVTYEQYF. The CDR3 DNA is TGTGCCAGCAGCTTTCACGGGGGGGTAACCTACGAGCAGTACTTC.

The CDR3 nucleotides read TGTGCCAGCAGCTTGGGACAGGGAGCCTACAATGAGCAGTTCTTC. Protein: CASSLGQGAYNEQFF. The chain couples TRBV11-2 to TRBJ2-1, with 9 bases fitting TRBD1. This CDR3 has 15 residues. V was clipped by 3 bases and J by 2 bases; unmatched bases: 2. Germline V gene sequence: CDR1 SGHAT, CDR2 FQNNGV. Drawing the rest from reference TRBV11-2 and TRBJ2-1, the complete variable domain is EAGVAQSPRYKIIEKRQSVAFWCNPISGHATLYWYQQILGQGPKLLIQFQNNGVVDDSQLPKDRFSAERLKGVDSTLKIQPAKLEDSAVYLCASSLGQGAYNEQFFGPGTRLTVL.

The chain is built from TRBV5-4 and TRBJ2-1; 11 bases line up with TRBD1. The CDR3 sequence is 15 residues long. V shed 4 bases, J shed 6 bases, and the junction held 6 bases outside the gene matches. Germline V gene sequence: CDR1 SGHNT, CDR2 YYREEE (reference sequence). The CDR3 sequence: CASSRPGQGGNEQFF. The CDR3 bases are TGTGCCAGCAGCCGTCCGGGACAGGGGGGCAATGAGCAGTTCTTC.

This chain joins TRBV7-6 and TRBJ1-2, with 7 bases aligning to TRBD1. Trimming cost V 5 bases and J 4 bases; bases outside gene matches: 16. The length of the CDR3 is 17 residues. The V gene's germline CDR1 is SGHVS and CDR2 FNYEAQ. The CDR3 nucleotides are TGTGCCAGCAGCCGGGGGGGGTACAGGGGCTACATCTATGGCTACACCTTC. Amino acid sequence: CASSRGGYRGYIYGYTF.

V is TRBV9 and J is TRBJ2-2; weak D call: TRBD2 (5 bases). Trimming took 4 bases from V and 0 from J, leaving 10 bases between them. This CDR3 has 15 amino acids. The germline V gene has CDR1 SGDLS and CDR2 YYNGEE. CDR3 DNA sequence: TGTGCCAGCAGCCCTGGAGGCCCGAACACCGGGGAGCTGTTTTTT. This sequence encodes CASSPGGPNTGELFF.

CDR3 sequence: CASSLGGPGANVLTF. The CDR3 coding sequence is TGTGCCAGCAGCTTGGGAGGGCCTGGGGCCAACGTCCTGACTTTC. The rearrangement joins TRBV5-6 to TRBJ2-6; maybe TRBD2 (5 bases). CDR3 length equals 15 residues. Per the germline V gene, CDR1 is SGHDT and CDR2 is YYEEEE. Trimming pared 0 bases from V and 2 bases from J, leaving 6 bases between.

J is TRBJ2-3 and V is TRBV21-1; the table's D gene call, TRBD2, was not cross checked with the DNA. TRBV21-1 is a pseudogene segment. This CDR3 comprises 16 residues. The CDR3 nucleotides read TGTGCCAGCAGCAAAGGTGGACTATCCTTGGAAGATACGCAGTATTTT. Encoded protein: CASSKGGLSLEDTQYF.

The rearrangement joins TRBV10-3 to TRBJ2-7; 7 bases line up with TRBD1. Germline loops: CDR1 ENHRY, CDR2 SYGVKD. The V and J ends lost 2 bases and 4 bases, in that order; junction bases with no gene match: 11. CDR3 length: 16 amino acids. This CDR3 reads CAISEIRRQGVYEQYF. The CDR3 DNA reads TGTGCCATCAGTGAGATTCGGAGACAGGGTGTTTACGAGCAGTACTTC.

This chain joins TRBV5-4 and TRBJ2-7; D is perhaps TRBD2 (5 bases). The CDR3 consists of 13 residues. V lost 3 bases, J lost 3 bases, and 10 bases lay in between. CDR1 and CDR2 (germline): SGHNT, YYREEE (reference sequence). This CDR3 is CASSSRGFYEQYF. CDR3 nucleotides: TGTGCCAGCAGCTCCCGGGGTTTCTACGAGCAGTACTTC.

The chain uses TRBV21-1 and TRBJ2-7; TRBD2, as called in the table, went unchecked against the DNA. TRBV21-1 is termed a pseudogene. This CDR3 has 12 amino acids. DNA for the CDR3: TGTGCCCCCTCCGTCGGGGTCGACGAGCAGTACTTC. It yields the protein CAPSVGVDEQYF.

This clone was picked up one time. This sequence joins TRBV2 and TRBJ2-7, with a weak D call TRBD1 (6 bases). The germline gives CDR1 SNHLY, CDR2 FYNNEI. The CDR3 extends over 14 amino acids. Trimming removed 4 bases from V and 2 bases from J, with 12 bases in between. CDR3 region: CASSARNRAYEQYF. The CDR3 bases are TGTGCCAGCAGTGCAAGAAACAGGGCCTACGAGCAGTACTTC.

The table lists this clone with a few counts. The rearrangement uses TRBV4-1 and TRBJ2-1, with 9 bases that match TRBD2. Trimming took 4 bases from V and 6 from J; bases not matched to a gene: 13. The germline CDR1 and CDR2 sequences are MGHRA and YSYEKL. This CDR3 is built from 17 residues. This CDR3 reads CASSRGGLAIMGNEQFF. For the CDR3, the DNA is TGCGCCAGCAGCCGCGGGGGACTAGCTATAATGGGCAATGAGCAGTTCTTC.

CDR3 bases: TGTGCCAGTTTGTCGGGACTAGCGCAAAATGAGCAGTTCTTC. Protein product: CASLSGLAQNEQFF. V is TRBV2 and J is TRBJ2-1, with 10 bases identical to TRBD2. With V trimmed by 9 bases and J by 7 bases, 9 bases remained unmatched. Germline lookup yields CDR1 SNHLY and CDR2 FYNNEI. The CDR3 has 14 residues.

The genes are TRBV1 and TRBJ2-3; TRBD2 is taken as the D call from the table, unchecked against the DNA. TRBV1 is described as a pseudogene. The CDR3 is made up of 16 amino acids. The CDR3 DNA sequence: TGCACCAGCAGCCAAGGGACTAGCGGGAGATCAGATACGCAGTATTTT. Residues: CTSSQGTSGRSDTQYF.

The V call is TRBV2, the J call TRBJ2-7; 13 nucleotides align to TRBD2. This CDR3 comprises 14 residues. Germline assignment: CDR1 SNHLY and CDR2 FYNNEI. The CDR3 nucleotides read TGTGCTTCGGGACTAGCGGGGATTCCCTACGAGCAGTACTTC. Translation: CASGLAGIPYEQYF.

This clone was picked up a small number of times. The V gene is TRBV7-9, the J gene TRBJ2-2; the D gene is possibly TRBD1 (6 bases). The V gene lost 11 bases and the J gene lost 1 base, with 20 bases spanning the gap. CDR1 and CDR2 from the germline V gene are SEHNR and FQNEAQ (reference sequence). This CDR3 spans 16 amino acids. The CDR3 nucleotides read TGTGCCTTACACCTACAGGGCCGGGAGAACACCGGGGAGCTGTTTTTT. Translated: CALHLQGRENTGELFF.

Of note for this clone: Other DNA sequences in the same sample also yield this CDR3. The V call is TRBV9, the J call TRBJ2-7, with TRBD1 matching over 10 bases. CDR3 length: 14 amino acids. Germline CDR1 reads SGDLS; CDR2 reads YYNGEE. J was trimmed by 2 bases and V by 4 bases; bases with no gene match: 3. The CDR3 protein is CASSPGQGPYEQYF. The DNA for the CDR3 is TGTGCCAGCAGCCCGGGACAGGGGCCCTACGAGCAGTACTTC.

CDR3 nucleotides: TGTGCCAGCAGCATAGAGGCGGGGTCCTACAATGAGCAGTTCTTC. Translation: CASSIEAGSYNEQFF. The chain is built from TRBV6-5 and TRBJ2-1; D perhaps matches TRBD2 (6 bases). Trimming left V 6 bases short and J 1 base short, with 13 bases between. CDR3 length: 15 amino acids. Germline assignment: CDR1 MNHEY and CDR2 SVGAGI.